The clone carrying this T cell receptor beta chain was seen ten or more times. These data originate in a study of human T cells and chemical hapten exposure. Time point: patch test 2, 6 weeks after DPC sensitization. Treatment of the sample: therapeutic diphenylcyclopropenone sensitization with weekly scalp DPC. Every patch test was put on after a blood sample was taken. It was unfractionated whole blood from which total RNA was extracted. The library tagged individual cDNA molecules with unique molecular identifiers. As processed by the authors: Counts of TCRs in each sample centred on a median of approximately 100,000 and extended from approximately 20,000 to 700,000. A single record per CDR3 protein comes from TCRdb applying MiXCR to the RACE reads. The V and J calls were not made by the authors but by TCRdb's processing. Of about 69,000 distinct CDR3 sequences in the sample, about a tenth were seen once.

The sequencing used whole blood, collected in connection with sensitization to the hapten diphenylcyclopropenone (DPC). This receptor was obtained from a woman in her forties or fifties with alopecia areata. Some clones in this sample may be carry-over from other donors' samples.

CDR3 amino acids: CSARANSGSYNEQFF. For the CDR3, the DNA is TGCAGTGCTAGAGCAAATAGCGGCTCCTACAATGAGCAGTTCTTC. This chain joins TRBV20-1 and TRBJ2-1; the D gene is possibly TRBD2 (6 bases). Germline V gene lookup returns CDR1 DFQATT and CDR2 SNEGSKA (reference sequence). The CDR3 totals 15 residues. Trimming took 1 base from V and 0 from J, leaving 10 bases between them.